Following are 23 T cell receptor beta chains from one sample sequenced in a study of T cells in Graves' hyperthyroidism and ophthalmopathy. Amplified TCR beta CDR3 regions came from RNA transcripts. The TCR CDR3 was amplified in a first-round RT-PCR using the HTBI primer set. MiXCR was run by TCRdb on the multiplex PCR reads, yielding one entry per CDR3 protein. Of about 380,000 distinct CDR3 sequences listed, 14% are singletons. Material: blood. Receptors were obtained from a woman aged 55-69 years with Graves' hyperthyroidism.

This clonotype was recorded only once. The V and J genes are TRBV20-1 and TRBJ1-2, with D uncertain. From germline, CDR1 is DFQATT and CDR2 SNEGSKA (reference sequence). The V end was cut by 6 bases, the J end by 2 bases, with 13 bases between. This CDR3 has 13 residues. CDR3 sequence: CSAPQTANYGYTF. The CDR3 DNA follows: TGCAGTGCCCCTCAGACGGCGAACTATGGCTACACCTTC.

This clonotype was observed a handful of times. This sequence joins TRBV30 and TRBJ1-6; 8 bases agree with TRBD1. Germline V gene data show CDR1 as GTSNPN and CDR2 as SVGIG (reference sequence). The CDR3 is 17 amino acids. V lost 2 bases to trimming and J lost 4 bases; unmatched junction nucleotides: 10. The CDR3 reads CAWSSPGQGGYNSPLHF. CDR3 nucleotides: TGTGCCTGGAGTAGCCCAGGACAGGGAGGTTATAATTCACCCCTCCACTTT.

This clonotype came up many times. The V gene is TRBV2, the J gene TRBJ1-2; no clear D gene. V lost 5 bases and J lost 3, with 10 bases in between. Germline V gene data show CDR1 as SNHLY and CDR2 as FYNNEI. CDR3 size: 13 residues. CDR3 DNA sequence: TGTGCCAGCAGTCTTAGCGCCTACTATGGCTACACCTTC. Encoded protein: CASSLSAYYGYTF.

This clonotype was observed once. The genes are TRBV2 and TRBJ2-5; 10 bases fit TRBD2. V shed 3 bases and J 5 bases; nucleotides not matched to a gene: 3. Germline-derived CDR1 and CDR2 are SNHLY and FYNNEI. This CDR3 comprises 14 residues. CDR3 in DNA: TGTGCCAGCAGTGAGGGACTAGCGTGGGAGACCCAGTACTTC. Translating gives CASSEGLAWETQYF.

This clonotype was found a few times. The rearrangement joins TRBV5-6 to TRBJ2-3; TRBD1 is a possible D gene (6 bases). Germline CDR1 reads SGHDT; CDR2 reads YYEEEE. With 3 bases removed from V and 4 bases from J, the gap between germline ends came to 12 bases. The CDR3 covers 14 residues. CDR3 nucleotide sequence: TGTGCCAGCAGCTCCGCCGAGGGGGCAGATACGCAGTATTTT. Residues: CASSSAEGADTQYF.

Many counts were recorded for this clonotype. This sequence joins TRBV5-1 and TRBJ2-7, with D perhaps assigned TRBD1 or TRBD2 (5 bases each). The germline V gene encodes CDR1 SGHRS and CDR2 YFSETQ. The CDR3 is made up of 17 amino acids. Trimming took off 4 bases at V and 3 bases at J, with 23 bases between the two ends. The CDR3 coding sequence is TGCGCCAGCAGCCTACCAGGGTCTGGCGGGTGGAACTACGAGCAGTACTTC. It yields the protein CASSLPGSGGWNYEQYF.

This clonotype was seen many times. The chain joins TRBV12-5 to TRBJ1-1; no firm D call. Between the trimmed V and J ends, which lost 3 bases and 3 bases, there was a span of 8 bases. This CDR3 comprises 13 residues. The germline V gene has CDR1 LGHNT and CDR2 FRNRAP. The CDR3 nucleotides read TGTGCTAGTGGTTTACCGGAGGACACTGAAGCTTTCTTT. Amino acid sequence: CASGLPEDTEAFF.

The sample holds many counts of this clonotype. V and J are TRBV10-1 and TRBJ1-2; D gene unclear. The V and J ends lost 2 bases and 1 base respectively, with 8 bases between them. Looked up from germline, CDR1 is WNHNN and CDR2 is SYGVQD (reference sequence). The CDR3 loop spans 14 amino acids. This CDR3 is CASSERGFNYGYTF. The CDR3 DNA reads as TGCGCCAGCAGTGAGAGAGGTTTTAACTATGGCTACACCTTC.

This clonotype was detected many times. The chain recombines TRBV20-1 with TRBJ2-1; 9 bases map to TRBD2. CDR3 size: 16 residues. Germline V lookup: CDR1 DFQATT, CDR2 SNEGSKA (reference sequence). V was pared by 0 bases and J by 7 bases, with 10 bases of the junction left unmatched. CDR3 bases: TGCAGTGCTAGAGATTCCCCGGCTAGCGGGAAGAATGAGCAGTTCTTC. Its protein product is CSARDSPASGKNEQFF.

This clonotype was recorded at least ten times. CDR3 sequence reads: CASSLVNSNQPQHF. CDR3 nucleotides: TGTGCCAGCAGTTTAGTAAATAGCAATCAGCCCCAGCATTTT. This chain connects TRBV28 to TRBJ1-5; no firm D call. Germline CDR1 is MDHEN and CDR2 is SYDVKM. This CDR3 has 14 amino acids. Trimming left V 2 bases short and J 0 bases short, with 5 bases between.

This clonotype has ten or more counts. This chain joins TRBV28 and TRBJ2-7; perhaps D is TRBD1 or TRBD2 (5 bases each). With 6 bases removed from V and 3 bases from J, the gap between germline ends came to 18 bases. CDR3 size: 15 residues. Germline lookup yields CDR1 MDHEN and CDR2 SYDVKM. The CDR3: CASRSMGVQGYEQYF. The CDR3 bases are TGTGCCAGCAGATCTATGGGGGTCCAGGGCTACGAGCAGTACTTC. The full variable domain, in which reference TRBV28 and TRBJ2-7 provide the parts outside the CDR3, is DVKVTQSSRYLVKRTGEKVFLECVQDMDHENMFWYRQDPGLGLRLIYFSYDVKMKEKGDIPEGYSVSREKKERFSLILESASTNQTSMYLCASRSMGVQGYEQYFGPGTRLTVT.

Many counts were recorded for this clonotype. The CDR3 here is CASSQVGGEQYF. CDR3 DNA sequence: TGTGCCAGCAGCCAAGTTGGGGGCGAGCAGTACTTC. This chain joins TRBV3-1 and TRBJ2-7; D is tentatively TRBD1 or TRBD2 (5 bases each). The CDR3 contains 12 residues. Germline loops: CDR1 LGHDT, CDR2 YNNKEL (reference sequence). Trimming removed 1 base at V and 6 bases at J, with 7 bases between.

On this clonotype: A read error may explain this, as a much larger clone is one base away. This chain uses TRBV5-6 with TRBJ2-7; D is possibly TRBD1 (5 bases). The CDR3 sequence is 13 residues long. Looked up from germline, CDR1 is SGHDT and CDR2 is YYEEEE. V lost 1 base and J lost 2, with 7 bases in between. CDR3 bases: TGTGCCAGCAGCTTGAGACAGACCTACGAGCAGTACTTC. Translating gives CASSLRQTYEQYF. Supplemented by reference TRBV5-6 and TRBJ2-7, the full variable domain reads DAGVTQSPTHLIKTRGQQVTLRCSPKSGHDTVSWYQQALGQGPQFIFQYYEEEERQRGNFPDRFSGHQFPNYSSELNVNALLLGDSALYLCASSLRQTYEQYFGPGTRLTVT.

Points on this clonotype: Germline and junction disagree at one end, which may indicate a read error. This chain connects TRBV20-1 to TRBJ2-1, with TRBD2 matching 9 bases. The CDR3 has 12 residues. Germline V gene lookup returns CDR1 DFQATT and CDR2 SNEGSKA (reference sequence). The CDR3 bases are TGCGGTGCTCCAAGCGGGAGGTATGAGCAGTTCTTC. It encodes CGAPSGRYEQFF.

The chain joins TRBV27 to TRBJ1-5; D remains ambiguous. The V and J ends lost 7 bases and 0 bases respectively, with 22 bases between them. Per the germline V gene, CDR1 is MNHEY and CDR2 is SMNVEV (reference sequence). The CDR3 runs to 18 residues. The CDR3, as DNA: TGTGCCAGCACCCCCCTTGGCGCCACGGGGAATAGCAATCAGCCCCAGCATTTT. It translates to CASTPLGATGNSNQPQHF.

With regard to this clonotype: The junction differs from germline at one of its ends, possibly a read error. The chain combines TRBV11-2 with TRBJ2-5; 8 bases match TRBD2. Per the germline V gene, CDR1 is SGHAT and CDR2 is FQNNGV. The CDR3 is made up of 16 amino acids. This chain's CDR3 is CASSHRKRELQETQYF. Here the CDR3 DNA reads TGCGCCAGCAGCCACCGCAAGCGGGAGCTCCAAGAGACCCAGTACTTC.

The table lists this clonotype with a few counts. The rearrangement uses TRBV29-1 and TRBJ2-5; 8 bases map to TRBD1. The CDR3 sequence is 14 residues long. Germline CDR1 reads SQVTM; CDR2 reads ANQGSEA. The V segment lost 3 bases and the J segment 4 bases; nucleotides outside the gene matches: 7. CDR3 sequence: CSVDTGTGGETQYF. The CDR3 DNA reads TGCAGCGTTGACACCGGGACAGGAGGAGAGACCCAGTACTTC.

The table lists this clonotype with many counts. This chain uses TRBV24-1 with TRBJ2-1; the D is unclear. This CDR3 is 14 amino acids long. The germline CDR1 and CDR2 sequences are KGHDR and SFDVKD. Deletions cut 2 bases from V and 4 bases from J, with 8 bases between. CDR3 nucleotide sequence: TGTGCCACCAGTGATTCGGCCGCGTACAATGAGCAGTTCTTC. It translates to CATSDSAAYNEQFF.

At least ten counts were recorded for this clonotype. The chain is built from TRBV7-9 and TRBJ2-7; weak D call: TRBD2 (5 bases). Trimming took 3 bases from V and 2 from J, leaving 8 bases between them. Germline loops: CDR1 SEHNR, CDR2 FQNEAQ (reference sequence). The CDR3 has 13 residues. The CDR3: CASSFAGTYEQYF. The CDR3 DNA sequence: TGTGCCAGCAGCTTTGCCGGGACCTACGAGCAGTACTTC. The full variable domain, its missing parts supplied by reference TRBV7-9 and TRBJ2-7, is DTGVSQNPRHKITKRGQNVTFRCDPISEHNRLYWYRQTLGQGPEFLTYFQNEAQLEKSRLLSDRFSAERPKGSFSTLEIQRTEQGDSAMYLCASSFAGTYEQYFGPGTRLTVT.

V gene TRBV28 combines with J gene TRBJ1-2; 9 bases agree with TRBD1. Germline CDR1 and CDR2: MDHEN and SYDVKM. The CDR3 is made up of 15 amino acids. J lost 7 bases, V lost 4 bases, and 10 bases had no gene match. The CDR3 coding sequence is TGTGCCAGCAGTTATTACGGACAGGGGAGCGGTGGCTACACCTTC. Translating it yields CASSYYGQGSGGYTF.

This clonotype was observed many times. The chain combines TRBV12-3 or TRBV12-4 with TRBJ2-4, with TRBD2 matching 9 bases. V lost 5 bases to trimming and J lost 0 bases; unmatched junction nucleotides: 8. The CDR3 covers 17 residues. The CDR3 sequence is CASSPPTSGLAKNIQYF. CDR3 bases: TGTGCCAGCAGTCCCCCGACTAGCGGCTTAGCCAAAAACATTCAGTACTTC.

In its sample, this clonotype was seen many times. The chain links TRBV7-9 to TRBJ2-1, with 12 bases identical to TRBD2. The germline V gene has CDR1 SEHNR and CDR2 FQNEAQ (reference sequence). V trimming: 1 base; J trimming: 3 bases; junction bases outside the gene matches: 13. The CDR3 covers 20 residues. The CDR3 protein is CASSLGKRLAGAPLYNEQFF. In DNA, the CDR3 is TGTGCCAGCAGCTTAGGAAAGAGACTAGCGGGAGCTCCCCTCTACAATGAGCAGTTCTTC.

This clonotype came up many times. This chain uses TRBV12-3 or TRBV12-4 with TRBJ2-7; no definite D call. The CDR3 totals 15 residues. The V end was cut by 2 bases, the J end by 2 bases, with 13 bases between. CDR3 in DNA: TGTGCCAGCAGTTTAAACCTTGGCGGCCCCTACGAGCAGTACTTC. It codes for CASSLNLGGPYEQYF.